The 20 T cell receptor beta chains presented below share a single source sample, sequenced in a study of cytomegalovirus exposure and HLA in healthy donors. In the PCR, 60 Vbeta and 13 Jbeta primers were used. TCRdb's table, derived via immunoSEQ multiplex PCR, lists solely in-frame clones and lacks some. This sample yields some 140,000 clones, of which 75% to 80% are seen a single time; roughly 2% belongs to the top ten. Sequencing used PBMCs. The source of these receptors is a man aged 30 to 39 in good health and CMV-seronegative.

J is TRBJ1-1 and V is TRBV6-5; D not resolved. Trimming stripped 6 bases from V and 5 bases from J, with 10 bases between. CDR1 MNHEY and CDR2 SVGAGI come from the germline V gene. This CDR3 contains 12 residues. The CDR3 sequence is CASRDPGTEAFF. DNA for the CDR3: TGTGCCAGCAGAGACCCGGGGACTGAAGCTTTCTTT.

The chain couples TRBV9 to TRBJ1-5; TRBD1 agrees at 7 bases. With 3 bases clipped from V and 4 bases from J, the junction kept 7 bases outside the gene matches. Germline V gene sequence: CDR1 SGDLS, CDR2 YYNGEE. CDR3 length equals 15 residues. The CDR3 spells CASSEAGTENQPQHF. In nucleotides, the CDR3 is TGTGCCAGCAGCGAGGCCGGGACAGAGAATCAGCCCCAGCATTTT. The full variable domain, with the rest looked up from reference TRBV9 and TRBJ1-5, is DSGVTQTPKHLITATGQRVTLRCSPRSGDLSVYWYQQSLDQGLQFLIQYYNGEERAKGNILERFSAQQFPDLHSELNLSSLELGDSALYFCASSEAGTENQPQHFGDGTRLSIL.

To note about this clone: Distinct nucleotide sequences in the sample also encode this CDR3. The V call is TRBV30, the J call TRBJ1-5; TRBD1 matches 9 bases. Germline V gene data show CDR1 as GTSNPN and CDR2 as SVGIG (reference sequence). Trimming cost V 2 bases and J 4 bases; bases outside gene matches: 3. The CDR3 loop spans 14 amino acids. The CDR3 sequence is CAWSIGTGNQPQHF. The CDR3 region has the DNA TGTGCCTGGAGTATCGGGACAGGGAATCAGCCCCAGCATTTT.

The CDR3 sequence: CASSMGTGATLNTEAFF. As DNA, the CDR3 is TGTGCCAGCAGCATGGGGACAGGGGCAACCTTAAACACTGAAGCTTTCTTT. This chain uses TRBV5-4 with TRBJ1-1; 10 bases map to TRBD1. The junction had 11 bases not matched to a gene; V was cut back by 4 bases and J by 2 bases. Germline V CDR1 and CDR2: SGHNT, YYREEE (reference sequence). The CDR3 extends over 17 amino acids.

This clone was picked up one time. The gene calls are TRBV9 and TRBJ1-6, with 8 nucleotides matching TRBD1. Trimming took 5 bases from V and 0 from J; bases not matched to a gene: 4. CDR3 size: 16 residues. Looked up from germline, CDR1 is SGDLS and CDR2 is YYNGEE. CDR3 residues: CASSETGGSYNSPLHF. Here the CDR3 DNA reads TGTGCCAGCAGTGAAACAGGGGGCTCCTATAATTCACCCCTCCACTTT.

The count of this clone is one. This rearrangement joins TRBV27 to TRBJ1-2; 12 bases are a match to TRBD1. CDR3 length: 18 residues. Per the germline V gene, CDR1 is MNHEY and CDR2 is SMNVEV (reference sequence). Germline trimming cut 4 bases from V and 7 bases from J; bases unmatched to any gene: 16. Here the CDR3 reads CASSSTGTGGVWTGGYTF. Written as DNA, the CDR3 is TGTGCCAGCAGTTCTACCGGGACAGGGGGCGTTTGGACGGGTGGCTACACCTTC.

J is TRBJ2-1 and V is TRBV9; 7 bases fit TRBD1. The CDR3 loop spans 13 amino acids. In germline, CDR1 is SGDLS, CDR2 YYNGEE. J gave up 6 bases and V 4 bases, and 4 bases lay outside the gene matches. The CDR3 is CASSYRTGNEQFF. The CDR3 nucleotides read TGTGCCAGCAGCTACCGGACAGGCAATGAGCAGTTCTTC.

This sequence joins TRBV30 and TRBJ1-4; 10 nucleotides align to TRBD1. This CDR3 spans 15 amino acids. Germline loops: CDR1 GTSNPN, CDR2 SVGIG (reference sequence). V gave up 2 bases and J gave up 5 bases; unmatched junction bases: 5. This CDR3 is CAWSTGQGNNEKLFF. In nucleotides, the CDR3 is TGTGCCTGGAGTACGGGACAGGGGAACAATGAAAAACTGTTTTTT. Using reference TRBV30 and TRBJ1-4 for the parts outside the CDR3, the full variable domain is SQTIHQWPATLVQPVGSPLSLECTVEGTSNPNLYWYRQAAGRGLQLLFYSVGIGQISSEVPQNLSASRPQDRQFILSSKKLLLSDSGFYLCAWSTGQGNNEKLFFGSGTQLSVL.

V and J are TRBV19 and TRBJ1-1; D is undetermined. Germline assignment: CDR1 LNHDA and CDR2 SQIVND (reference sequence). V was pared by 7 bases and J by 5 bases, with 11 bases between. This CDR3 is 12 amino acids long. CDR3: CASTPGRTEAFF. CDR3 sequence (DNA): TGTGCCAGTACCCCCGGGAGGACTGAAGCTTTCTTT.

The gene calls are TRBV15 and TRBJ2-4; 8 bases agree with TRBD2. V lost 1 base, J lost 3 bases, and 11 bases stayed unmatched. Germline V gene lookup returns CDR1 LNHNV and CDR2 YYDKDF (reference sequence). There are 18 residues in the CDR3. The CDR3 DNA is TGTGCCACCAGCAGAGGTTTTAGGCGGGAGGTGGTCAAAAACATTCAGTACTTC. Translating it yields CATSRGFRREVVKNIQYF.

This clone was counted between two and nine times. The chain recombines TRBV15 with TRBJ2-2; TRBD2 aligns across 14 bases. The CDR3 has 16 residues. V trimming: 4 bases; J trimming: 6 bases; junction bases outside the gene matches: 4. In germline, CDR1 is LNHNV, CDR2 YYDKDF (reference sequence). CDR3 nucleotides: TGTGCCACCAGCACTGGACTAGCGGGAGGTGCCGGGGAGCTGTTTTTT. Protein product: CATSTGLAGGAGELFF.

CDR3 in DNA: TGTGCCAGCAGCTTTTATACCTACGAGCAGTACTTC. This gives the protein CASSFYTYEQYF. J is TRBJ2-7 and V is TRBV11-2; D gene unclear. V was shortened by 3 bases and J by 2 bases, with 5 bases between the two germline ends. The germline V gene has CDR1 SGHAT and CDR2 FQNNGV. This CDR3 spans 12 amino acids.

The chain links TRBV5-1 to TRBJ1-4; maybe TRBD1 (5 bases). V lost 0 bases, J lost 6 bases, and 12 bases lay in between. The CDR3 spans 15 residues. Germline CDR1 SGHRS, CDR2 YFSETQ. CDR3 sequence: CASSLAEGVYEKLFF. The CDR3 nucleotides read TGCGCCAGCAGCTTGGCCGAAGGGGTTTATGAAAAACTGTTTTTT.

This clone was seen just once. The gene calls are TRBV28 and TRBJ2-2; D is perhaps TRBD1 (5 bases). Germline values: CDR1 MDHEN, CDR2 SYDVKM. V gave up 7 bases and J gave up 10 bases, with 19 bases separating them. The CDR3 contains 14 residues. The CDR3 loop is CASIPQGGTLELFF. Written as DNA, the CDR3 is TGTGCCAGCATCCCCCAGGGTGGAACTTTGGAGCTGTTTTTT.

The CDR3 nucleotides are TGCGCCAGCACGGACAGGGTCAGCTCCTACGAGCAGTACTTC. It encodes CASTDRVSSYEQYF. The chain links TRBV5-1 to TRBJ2-7; 8 bases agree with TRBD1. This CDR3 comprises 14 residues. V lost 6 bases to trimming and J lost 0 bases; unmatched junction nucleotides: 5. Germline V gene sequence: CDR1 SGHRS, CDR2 YFSETQ.

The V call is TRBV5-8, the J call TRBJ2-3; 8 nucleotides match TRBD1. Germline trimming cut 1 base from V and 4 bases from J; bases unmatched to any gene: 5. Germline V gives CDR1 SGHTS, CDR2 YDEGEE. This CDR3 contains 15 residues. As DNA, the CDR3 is TGTGCCAGCAGCTTGTCTGCAGGGGGCTCAGATACGCAGTATTTT. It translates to CASSLSAGGSDTQYF.

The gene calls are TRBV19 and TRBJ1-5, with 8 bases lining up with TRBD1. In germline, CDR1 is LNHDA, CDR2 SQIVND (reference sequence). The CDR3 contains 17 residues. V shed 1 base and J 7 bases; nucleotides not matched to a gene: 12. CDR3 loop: CASSIVRIQGADQPQHF. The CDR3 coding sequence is TGTGCCAGTAGTATAGTGAGGATCCAGGGGGCAGACCAGCCCCAGCATTTT. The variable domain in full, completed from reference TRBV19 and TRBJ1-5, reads DGGITQSPKYLFRKEGQNVTLSCEQNLNHDAMYWYRQDPGQGLRLIYYSQIVNDFQKGDIAEGYSVSREKKESFPLTVTSAQKNPTAFYLCASSIVRIQGADQPQHFGDGTRLSIL.

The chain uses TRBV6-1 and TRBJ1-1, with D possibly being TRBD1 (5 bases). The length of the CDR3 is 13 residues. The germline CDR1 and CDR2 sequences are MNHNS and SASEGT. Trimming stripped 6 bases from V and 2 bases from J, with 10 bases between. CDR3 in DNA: TGTGCCAGCAGCCTCAGGGCTAACACTGAAGCTTTCTTT. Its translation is CASSLRANTEAFF.

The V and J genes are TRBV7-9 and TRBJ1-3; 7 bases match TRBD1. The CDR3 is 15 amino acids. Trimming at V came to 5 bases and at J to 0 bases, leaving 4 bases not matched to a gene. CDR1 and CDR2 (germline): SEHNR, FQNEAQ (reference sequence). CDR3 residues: CASSPGTDSGNTIYF. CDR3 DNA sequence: TGTGCCAGCAGCCCCGGGACAGACTCTGGAAACACCATATATTTT.

CDR3 region: CASKGASNTEAFF. CDR3 nucleotides: TGCGCCAGCAAGGGGGCGTCGAACACTGAAGCTTTCTTT. The V call is TRBV10-2, the J call TRBJ1-1, with TRBD1 matching 7 bases. V was pared by 7 bases and J by 1 base, with 3 bases of the junction left unmatched. Germline assignment: CDR1 WSHSY and CDR2 SAAADI. The CDR3 loop spans 13 amino acids.